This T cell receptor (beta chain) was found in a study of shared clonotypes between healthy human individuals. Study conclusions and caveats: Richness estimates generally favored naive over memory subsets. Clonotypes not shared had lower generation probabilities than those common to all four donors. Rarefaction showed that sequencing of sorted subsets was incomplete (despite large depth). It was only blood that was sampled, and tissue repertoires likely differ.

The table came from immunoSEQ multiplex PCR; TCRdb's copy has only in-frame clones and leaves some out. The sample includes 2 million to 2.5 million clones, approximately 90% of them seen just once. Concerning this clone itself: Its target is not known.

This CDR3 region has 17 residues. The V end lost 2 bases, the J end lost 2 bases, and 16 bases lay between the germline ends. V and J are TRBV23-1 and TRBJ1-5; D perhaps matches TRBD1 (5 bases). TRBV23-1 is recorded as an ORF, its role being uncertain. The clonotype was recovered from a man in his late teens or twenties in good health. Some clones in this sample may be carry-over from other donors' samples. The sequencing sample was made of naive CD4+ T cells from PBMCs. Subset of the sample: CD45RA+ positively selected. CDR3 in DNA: TGCGCCAGCAGTCAAGGGACTGGGCAGTTTGGCAATCAGCCCCAGCATTTT. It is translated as CASSQGTGQFGNQPQHF.